This T cell receptor (beta chain) was captured in a study of beta chain features in type 1 diabetes. Study results and limitations: Shortening of TCRB CDR3s, moderate but significant, appeared in all four CD4+ subsets of Type 1 diabetes patients.

Each sorted fraction was over 98% pure. As for this clone: Its antigen is currently unknown.

The entirety of the isolated RNA underwent reverse transcription, so expressed TCRB transcripts were sequenced. Approximately 3.6 million reads per sample were averaged for naive, central memory and regulatory samples. The protocol was immunoSEQ multiplex PCR, while the TCRdb copy is restricted to in-frame clones and leaves out a portion. This table holds 450,000 to 600,000 clones, approximately 30% found once. Source material: naive CD4+ T cells from blood. The receptor's source is a man younger than 35 in good health.

The DNA for the CDR3 is TGTGCCTGGAGAGACATGGCCTACGAGCAGTACTTC. Protein: CAWRDMAYEQYF. The rearrangement joins TRBV30 to TRBJ2-7, with D uncertain. The CDR3 is made up of 12 amino acids. Germline lookup yields CDR1 GTSNPN and CDR2 SVGIG (reference sequence). The V end was cut by 3 bases, the J end by 2 bases, with 8 bases between.